Listed below are T cell receptor beta chains from one sample, sequenced in a study of blood T cell repertoires in COVID-19. The data were produced by immunoSEQ multiplex PCR, yet TCRdb's version contains in-frame clones alone and is incomplete. The table lists approximately 170,000 clones, 65% to 85% of them singletons. Sequenced material: peripheral blood. All receptors derive from a human donor with acute or convalescent COVID-19. The donor label of this sample is uncertain. Both conserved end residues are part of each CDR3.

j_call v_call cdr3_aa
TRBJ2-1 TRBV2 CASRPRDVSGVYNEQFF
TRBJ2-1 TRBV5-1 CASTRGTGGENEQFF
TRBJ1-4 TRBV4-2 CASSQEGRPTTNEKLFF
TRBJ1-3 TRBV2 CASSEAGGAGGNTIYF
TRBJ2-5 TRBV7-2 CASSLDGGGLPWTQYF
TRBJ1-2 TRBV6-5 CASSLRGSSGYTF
TRBJ2-1 TRBV4-1 CASSHGTSAYNEQFF
TRBJ2-3 TRBV19 CATGDRRTDTQYF
TRBJ1-5 TRBV19 CASSISGQSNQPQHF
TRBJ2-5 TRBV5-6 CASSSGQGWRETQYF
TRBJ1-1 TRBV7-9 CASSLGSQANTEAFF
TRBJ1-2 TRBV4-1 CASSLPTGDYGYTF
TRBJ2-7 TRBV6-5 CASSRAGGTYEQYF
TRBJ2-1 TRBV6-5 CASSSGTGKQFF
TRBJ1-4 TRBV4-2 CASSPQSRDSNEKLFF
TRBJ2-7 TRBV6-5 CASRGQGLSYEQYF
TRBJ2-7 TRBV28 CASSRTGGSPYEQYF
TRBJ2-3 TRBV11-3 CASSLGTRVPDTQYF
TRBJ2-1 TRBV28 CASSSSGSGGNEQFF
TRBJ1-1 TRBV20-1 CSASGRAYGNTEAFF
TRBJ2-1 TRBV5-1 CASSPDSSYNEQFF
TRBJ1-3 TRBV19 CASSSFFPGRDRASGNTIYF
TRBJ2-1 TRBV12-3/TRBV12-4 CASSGSDGEQFF
TRBJ1-3 TRBV3-1/TRBV3-2 CASSWSGRSGNTIYF
TRBJ1-3 TRBV30 CAWSERGSGNTIYF
TRBJ2-1 TRBV12-3/TRBV12-4 CASSPQAEQFF
TRBJ2-7 TRBV19 CASSGQGVTYEQYF
TRBJ2-5 TRBV9 CASSFGQGEETQYF
TRBJ1-4 TRBV19 CASSHGTGEEKLFF
TRBJ2-1 TRBV5-1 CASSLGQSNEQFF
TRBJ1-2 TRBV11-2 CASSPPDSEVTF
TRBJ2-1 TRBV5-4 CASSVLLAGGLNEQFF
TRBJ2-3 TRBV30 CAWSVDSFGGSGGESSTDTQYF
TRBJ1-1 TRBV29-1 CSVLSGGGGEAFF
TRBJ1-2 TRBV30 CAWSSGGGYTF
TRBJ2-2 TRBV18 CASRMTENTGELFF
TRBJ2-3 TRBV7-3 CASSSEADTQYF
TRBJ1-3 TRBV5-4 CASSRGAGRDTIYF
TRBJ2-5 TRBV19 CASSIVWGTGGETQYF
TRBJ1-4 TRBV28 CASSGSRGGVEKLFF
TRBJ2-7 TRBV7-8 CASSLARTGDNFRAYEQYF
TRBJ2-7 TRBV5-6 CASSFLGLAATYEQYF
TRBJ2-5 TRBV10-3 CAISEEGQGGETQYF
TRBJ1-2 TRBV3-1/TRBV3-2 CASSLTLGASDGYTF
TRBJ2-1 TRBV10-2 CASRPSGLNNEQFF
TRBJ1-2 TRBV29-1 CSVGEGNGYTF
TRBJ2-3 TRBV7-3 CASSHRGLGDTDTQYF
TRBJ2-3 TRBV7-3 CATAREGGPDTQYF
TRBJ2-2 TRBV10-1 CASSDAASGKKELFF